The 4 T cell receptor beta chains below were found in one sample sequenced in a study of blood T cell repertoires in COVID-19. TCRdb's copy holds only in-frame clones and misses some; the assay was immunoSEQ multiplex PCR. This sample has 200,000 to 250,000 clones; over 80% occur once, and the top ten carry approximately 3.7%. The sample consisted of PBMCs or T cells enriched from blood (not recorded which). Receptor source: a woman between 25 and 40 years old who had been exposed to COVID-19.

The chain uses TRBV3-1 (or the pseudogene TRBV3-2) and TRBJ1-6; perhaps TRBD1 as D (5 bases). CDR1 LGHDT and CDR2 YNNKEL come from the germline V gene (reference sequence). The CDR3 is 18 residues long. V lost 2 bases, J lost 9 bases, and 23 bases lay in between. DNA of the CDR3: TGTGCCAGCAGCCAAAAATCCTGGGGACTCAAGTTGGGTTCACCCCTCCACTTT. Its protein is CASSQKSWGLKLGSPLHF.

The V and J genes are TRBV5-1 and TRBJ2-2, with 7 bases that match TRBD1. In germline, CDR1 is SGHRS, CDR2 YFSETQ. V gave up 2 bases and J gave up 4 bases; unmatched junction bases: 5. The CDR3 has 15 residues. The CDR3 is CASSLGGASTGELFF. The CDR3 DNA follows: TGCGCCAGCAGCTTAGGGGGCGCGTCCACCGGGGAGCTGTTTTTT.

V and J are TRBV2 and TRBJ1-2, with a tentative D call TRBD1 (5 bases). This CDR3 spans 16 amino acids. Germline lookup yields CDR1 SNHLY and CDR2 FYNNEI. V lost 1 base to trimming and J lost 6 bases, with 18 bases between them. CDR3 loop: CASSEDQGYGRDGYTF. In nucleotides, the CDR3 is TGTGCCAGCAGTGAAGACCAGGGCTATGGTAGAGATGGCTACACCTTC.

Concerning this clone itself: Distinct nucleotide sequences in the sample also encode this CDR3. The chain employs TRBV18 and TRBJ1-2; perhaps TRBD1 as D (6 bases). CDR1 is KGHSH and CDR2 is LQKENI in the germline V gene. The CDR3 totals 13 residues. V was clipped by 4 bases and J by 3 bases, with 9 bases between them. CDR3 in amino acids: CASSLDRDYGYTF. Written as DNA, the CDR3 is TGTGCCAGCTCACTGGACAGAGACTATGGCTACACCTTC.